This is a list of T cell receptor beta chains from one sample in a study of cytomegalovirus exposure and HLA in healthy donors. Profiling relied on immunoSEQ multiplex PCR, and the TCRdb table lists in-frame clones only, not all of them. The profile shows 150,000 to 200,000 clones, about 80% of them singletons. What was sequenced was PBMCs. These receptors all come from a girl between 5 and 17 years old in good health and CMV-seropositive. CDR3s include the opening cysteine and the closing phenylalanine or tryptophan. Fields, in order: clone size, V gene, D gene, CDR3 length, J gene, CDR3 protein, CDR3 DNA. The D gene is left open where the match is weak. Size tells how often a clone was seen (once, few, many) or the class of an expanded clone, and some rows leave it out.

abundance: NA
v_gene: TRBV2
d_gene: TRBD1
len: 14
j_gene: TRBJ2-7
CDR3aa: CASSPGQPTYEQYF
CDR3nt: TGTGCCAGCAGCCCGGGACAGCCAACCTACGAGCAGTACTTC

abundance: NA
v_gene: TRBV7-9
d_gene: NA
len: 15
j_gene: TRBJ1-1
CDR3aa: CASSLDAASETEAFF
CDR3nt: TGTGCCAGCAGCTTAGACGCCGCCTCGGAGACTGAAGCTTTCTTT

abundance: NA
v_gene: TRBV5-1
d_gene: NA
len: 16
j_gene: TRBJ1-1
CDR3aa: CASSLVGGRVSTEAFF
CDR3nt: TGCGCCAGCAGCTTGGTTGGTGGGAGGGTGAGCACTGAAGCTTTCTTT

abundance: NA
v_gene: TRBV19
d_gene: NA
len: 15
j_gene: TRBJ2-6
CDR3aa: CASSITDSGANVLTF
CDR3nt: TGTGCCAGTAGTATAACAGACTCTGGGGCCAACGTCCTGACTTTC

abundance: NA
v_gene: TRBV28
d_gene: NA
len: 14
j_gene: TRBJ2-1
CDR3aa: CASSPGESYNEQFF
CDR3nt: TGTGCCAGCAGTCCGGGGGAATCCTACAATGAGCAGTTCTTC

abundance: NA
v_gene: TRBV7-2
d_gene: TRBD2
len: 17
j_gene: TRBJ2-5
CDR3aa: CASSFGLGGGYQETQYF
CDR3nt: TGTGCCAGCAGCTTTGGCCTTGGCGGGGGGTACCAAGAGACCCAGTACTTC

abundance: NA
v_gene: TRBV7-9
d_gene: NA
len: 13
j_gene: TRBJ1-2
CDR3aa: CASSLGRGYGYTF
CDR3nt: TGTGCCAGCAGCTTGGGCAGGGGCTATGGCTACACCTTC

abundance: NA
v_gene: TRBV10-1
d_gene: NA
len: 14
j_gene: TRBJ2-7
CDR3aa: CASSESIGEDEQYF
CDR3nt: TGCGCCAGCAGTGAGTCGATCGGGGAAGACGAGCAGTACTTC

abundance: few
v_gene: TRBV2
d_gene: TRBD1
len: 13
j_gene: TRBJ1-1
CDR3aa: CARGQGLNTEAFF
CDR3nt: TGTGCCAGGGGACAGGGTCTGAACACTGAAGCTTTCTTT

abundance: NA
v_gene: TRBV11-3
d_gene: NA
len: 13
j_gene: TRBJ1-1
CDR3aa: CASSSDLNTEAFF
CDR3nt: TGTGCCAGCAGCTCCGACTTGAACACTGAAGCTTTCTTT

abundance: NA
v_gene: TRBV27
d_gene: NA
len: 18
j_gene: TRBJ1-1
CDR3aa: CASSLLALDQRGNTEAFF
CDR3nt: TGTGCCAGCAGTTTACTTGCCCTGGACCAGCGGGGCAACACTGAAGCTTTCTTT

abundance: NA
v_gene: TRBV10-3
d_gene: TRBD1
len: 16
j_gene: TRBJ2-3
CDR3aa: CAITRDRGATGDTQYF
CDR3nt: TGTGCCATCACTCGGGACAGGGGCGCCACTGGAGATACGCAGTATTTT

abundance: NA
v_gene: TRBV5-4
d_gene: TRBD2
len: 17
j_gene: TRBJ2-1
CDR3aa: CASSILAGRTSYNEQFF
CDR3nt: TGTGCCAGCAGTATCCTAGCGGGGCGCACCTCCTACAATGAGCAGTTCTTC

abundance: NA
v_gene: TRBV28
d_gene: TRBD2
len: 13
j_gene: TRBJ2-3
CDR3aa: CASRGGGAGTQYF
CDR3nt: TGTGCCAGCAGGGGCGGGGGGGCAGGTACGCAGTATTTT

abundance: NA
v_gene: TRBV28
d_gene: TRBD1
len: 17
j_gene: TRBJ2-7
CDR3aa: CASTSPYMGQGNHEQYF
CDR3nt: TGTGCCAGCACAAGTCCCTACATGGGACAGGGGAACCACGAGCAGTACTTC

abundance: NA
v_gene: TRBV29-1
d_gene: NA
len: 12
j_gene: TRBJ2-7
CDR3aa: CSVDVQGYEQYF
CDR3nt: TGCAGCGTTGACGTACAGGGATACGAGCAGTACTTC

abundance: NA
v_gene: TRBV25-1
d_gene: TRBD2
len: 17
j_gene: TRBJ2-7
CDR3aa: CASSAYPSGGKIYEQYF
CDR3nt: TGTGCCAGCAGTGCCTACCCCTCGGGGGGGAAAATCTACGAGCAGTACTTC

abundance: once
v_gene: TRBV11-2
d_gene: NA
len: 14
j_gene: TRBJ1-2
CDR3aa: CASSLTAANYGYTF
CDR3nt: TGTGCCAGCAGCTTAACGGCGGCCAACTATGGCTACACCTTC

abundance: NA
v_gene: TRBV10-3
d_gene: NA
len: 14
j_gene: TRBJ2-2
CDR3aa: CAISSRPNTGELFF
CDR3nt: TGTGCCATCAGTAGCAGGCCGAACACCGGGGAGCTGTTTTTT

abundance: NA
v_gene: TRBV5-1
d_gene: NA
len: 12
j_gene: TRBJ1-1
CDR3aa: CASSTQNTEAFF
CDR3nt: TGCGCCAGCAGCACACAGAACACTGAAGCTTTCTTT

abundance: NA
v_gene: TRBV7-2
d_gene: NA
len: 15
j_gene: TRBJ2-7
CDR3aa: CASSLAISYEDEQYF
CDR3nt: TGTGCCAGCAGCTTAGCTATCTCCTACGAGGACGAGCAGTACTTC

abundance: NA
v_gene: TRBV7-2
d_gene: TRBD2
len: 15
j_gene: TRBJ2-7
CDR3aa: CASTYSGGAVDEQYF
CDR3nt: TGTGCCAGCACCTATAGCGGGGGGGCCGTCGACGAGCAGTACTTC

abundance: few
v_gene: TRBV11-2
d_gene: TRBD1
len: 17
j_gene: TRBJ1-2
CDR3aa: CASSLIKGLGQGYGYTF
CDR3nt: TGTGCCAGCAGCTTAATAAAGGGGCTAGGACAGGGGTATGGCTACACCTTC

abundance: NA
v_gene: TRBV10-3
d_gene: NA
len: 16
j_gene: TRBJ2-7
CDR3aa: CAIRKTTGINLYEQYF
CDR3nt: TGTGCCATCAGGAAAACTACAGGGATCAACCTCTACGAGCAGTACTTC

abundance: NA
v_gene: TRBV12-5
d_gene: TRBD2
len: 19
j_gene: TRBJ2-1
CDR3aa: CASGLVPGVQRGVYNEQFF
CDR3nt: TGTGCTAGTGGTTTGGTACCAGGGGTACAGCGGGGGGTCTACAATGAGCAGTTCTTC

abundance: NA
v_gene: TRBV6-1
d_gene: TRBD1
len: 17
j_gene: TRBJ1-5
CDR3aa: CASSEPFPDRVNQPQHF
CDR3nt: TGTGCCAGCAGTGAACCCTTCCCGGACAGGGTTAATCAGCCCCAGCATTTT

abundance: NA
v_gene: TRBV9
d_gene: TRBD1
len: 15
j_gene: TRBJ2-1
CDR3aa: CASSVEGGQANEQFF
CDR3nt: TGTGCCAGCAGCGTAGAGGGGGGACAGGCCAATGAGCAGTTCTTC

abundance: NA
v_gene: TRBV15
d_gene: NA
len: 16
j_gene: TRBJ2-2
CDR3aa: CATSRDLIGVAGELFF
CDR3nt: TGTGCCACCAGCAGAGATTTGATAGGGGTAGCCGGGGAGCTGTTTTTT

abundance: NA
v_gene: TRBV2
d_gene: TRBD1
len: 15
j_gene: TRBJ1-4
CDR3aa: CATGQGTSLAEKLFF
CDR3nt: TGTGCCACGGGACAGGGGACATCTCTCGCGGAAAAACTGTTTTTT

abundance: NA
v_gene: TRBV19
d_gene: TRBD1
len: 14
j_gene: TRBJ1-2
CDR3aa: CASSRDRALYGYTF
CDR3nt: TGTGCCAGTAGTCGGGACAGGGCACTCTATGGCTACACCTTC

abundance: NA
v_gene: TRBV25-1
d_gene: NA
len: 17
j_gene: TRBJ2-1
CDR3aa: CASSELGQRHVYNEQFF
CDR3nt: TGTGCCAGCAGTGAATTGGGCCAGCGGCACGTCTACAATGAGCAGTTCTTC

abundance: NA
v_gene: TRBV25-1
d_gene: NA
len: 14
j_gene: TRBJ1-4
CDR3aa: CASSESGRYEKLFF
CDR3nt: TGTGCCAGCAGTGAATCGGGGAGATATGAAAAACTGTTTTTT

abundance: NA
v_gene: TRBV29-1
d_gene: NA
len: 14
j_gene: TRBJ2-7
CDR3aa: CSVGSDDISYEQYF
CDR3nt: TGCAGCGTTGGATCCGACGACATTTCCTACGAGCAGTACTTC

abundance: NA
v_gene: TRBV6-1
d_gene: NA
len: 15
j_gene: TRBJ1-5
CDR3aa: CASSGGSPAKQPQHF
CDR3nt: TGTGCCAGCAGTGGCGGGTCCCCGGCCAAGCAGCCCCAGCATTTT

abundance: NA
v_gene: TRBV11-3
d_gene: NA
len: 15
j_gene: TRBJ2-1
CDR3aa: CASSSADASRNEQFF
CDR3nt: TGTGCCAGCAGCTCAGCTGATGCTAGCCGGAATGAGCAGTTCTTC

abundance: NA
v_gene: TRBV10-3
d_gene: NA
len: 15
j_gene: TRBJ1-5
CDR3aa: CAISESAGEGQPQHF
CDR3nt: TGTGCCATCAGTGAGTCAGCAGGGGAGGGTCAGCCCCAGCATTTT

abundance: NA
v_gene: TRBV7-3
d_gene: NA
len: 15
j_gene: TRBJ2-1
CDR3aa: CASSRQGLVYNEQFF
CDR3nt: TGTGCCAGCAGCCGACAGGGACTAGTCTACAATGAGCAGTTCTTC

abundance: NA
v_gene: TRBV19
d_gene: NA
len: 14
j_gene: TRBJ1-2
CDR3aa: CASSISGRVTGYTF
CDR3nt: TGTGCCAGTAGTATCTCGGGCAGGGTTACTGGCTACACCTTC

abundance: NA
v_gene: TRBV10-3
d_gene: TRBD1
len: 11
j_gene: TRBJ1-2
CDR3aa: CAISETGDVTF
CDR3nt: TGTGCCATCAGTGAGACAGGGGACGTCACCTTC

abundance: NA
v_gene: TRBV30
d_gene: TRBD2
len: 13
j_gene: TRBJ2-7
CDR3aa: CAWSPGGGHEQYF
CDR3nt: TGTGCCTGGAGTCCCGGCGGGGGGCACGAGCAGTACTTC

abundance: NA
v_gene: TRBV7-9
d_gene: TRBD2
len: 15
j_gene: TRBJ2-7
CDR3aa: CASSSSGGIGDEQYF
CDR3nt: TGTGCCAGCAGCTCGTCCGGGGGGATAGGCGACGAGCAGTACTTC

abundance: NA
v_gene: TRBV29-1
d_gene: TRBD1
len: 14
j_gene: TRBJ1-4
CDR3aa: CSVATGGRHEKLFF
CDR3nt: TGCAGCGTTGCGACAGGGGGGAGACATGAAAAACTGTTTTTT

abundance: few
v_gene: TRBV5-6
d_gene: NA
len: 14
j_gene: TRBJ2-3
CDR3aa: CASSSTRAGDTQYF
CDR3nt: TGTGCCAGCAGCTCCACTAGGGCGGGAGATACGCAGTATTTT

abundance: NA
v_gene: TRBV4-2
d_gene: TRBD1
len: 13
j_gene: TRBJ1-2
CDR3aa: CASSQEQGNGYTF
CDR3nt: TGTGCCAGCAGCCAAGAACAGGGGAATGGCTACACCTTC

abundance: once
v_gene: TRBV11-2
d_gene: TRBD1
len: 14
j_gene: TRBJ2-5
CDR3aa: CASSLRTGGETQYF
CDR3nt: TGTGCCAGCAGCTTACGGACAGGGGGGGAGACCCAGTACTTC

abundance: few
v_gene: TRBV4-3
d_gene: TRBD1
len: 13
j_gene: TRBJ1-2
CDR3aa: CASSQGQGYGYTF
CDR3nt: TGCGCCAGCAGCCAGGGACAGGGGTATGGCTACACCTTC

abundance: NA
v_gene: TRBV5-6
d_gene: TRBD2
len: 14
j_gene: TRBJ2-3
CDR3aa: CASSPGLAADTQYF
CDR3nt: TGTGCCAGCAGTCCGGGACTAGCGGCAGATACGCAGTATTTT

abundance: NA
v_gene: TRBV29-1
d_gene: TRBD1
len: 16
j_gene: TRBJ2-3
CDR3aa: CSVLPGQGSLGDTQYF
CDR3nt: TGCAGCGTCCTCCCCGGACAGGGAAGTTTAGGCGATACGCAGTATTTT

abundance: NA
v_gene: TRBV15
d_gene: TRBD2
len: 14
j_gene: TRBJ2-5
CDR3aa: CATKRLAGQETQYF
CDR3nt: TGTGCCACCAAGCGACTAGCGGGGCAAGAGACCCAGTACTTC